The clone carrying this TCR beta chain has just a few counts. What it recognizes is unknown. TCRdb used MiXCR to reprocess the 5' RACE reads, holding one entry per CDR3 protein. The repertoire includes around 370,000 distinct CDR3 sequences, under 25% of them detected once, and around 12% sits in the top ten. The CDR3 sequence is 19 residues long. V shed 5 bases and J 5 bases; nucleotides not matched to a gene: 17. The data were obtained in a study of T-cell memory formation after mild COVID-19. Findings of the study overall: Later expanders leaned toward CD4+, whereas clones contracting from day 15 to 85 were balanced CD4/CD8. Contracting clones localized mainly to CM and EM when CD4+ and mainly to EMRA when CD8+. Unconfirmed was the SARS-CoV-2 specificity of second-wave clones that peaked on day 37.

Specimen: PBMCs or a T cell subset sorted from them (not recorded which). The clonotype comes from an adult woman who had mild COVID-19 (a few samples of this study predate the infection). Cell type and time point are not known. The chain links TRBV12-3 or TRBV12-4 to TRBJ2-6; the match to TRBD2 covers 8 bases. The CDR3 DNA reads TGTGCCAGCAGTGCCCGGGGGGGGTTACGCTCTTTTAGGGCCAACGTCCTGACTTTC. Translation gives CASSARGGLRSFRANVLTF.